Listed below are T cell receptor beta chains from one sample, sequenced in a study of blood T cells in healthy people across ages. TCRdb reprocessed the 5' RACE reads via MiXCR and lists one record per CDR3 protein. The data contain about 1.8 million distinct CDR3 sequences, about 50% of them singletons. The sequenced material came from blood. These receptors originate from a middle-aged woman in good health. Both conserved end residues are part of each CDR3. The D gene is left open where the match is weak. Part of the rows lack a size; the others show once, few, many or a class for expanded clones.

clone size,V gene,J gene,D gene,CDR3 DNA,CDR3 protein
few,TRBV20-1,TRBJ2-4,TRBD1,TGCAGTGCCGACAGGGGGGCGGCCAAAAACATTCAGTACTTC,CSADRGAAKNIQYF
NA,TRBV6-5,TRBJ1-1,TRBD1,TGTGCCAGCAGACCCGACAGGGGGCCGAACACTGGAGCTTTCTTT,CASRPDRGPNTGAFF
NA,TRBV11-2,TRBJ2-1,NA,TGTGCCAGCAGCTCCGACAGCGAGCAGTTCTTC,CASSSDSEQFF
few,TRBV6-5,TRBJ2-3,NA,TGTGCCAGCACCCGGCGGGCTTTGAGCACAGATACGCAGTATTTT,CASTRRALSTDTQYF
NA,TRBV29-1,TRBJ1-2,TRBD1,TGCAGCGTTGCCCCAGGACAGGGAAAGGGCTACACCTTC,CSVAPGQGKGYTF
few,TRBV6-2/TRBV6-3,TRBJ2-5,NA,TGTGCCAGCAAGCGTTCAGGACAAGAGACCCAGTACTTC,CASKRSGQETQYF
NA,TRBV5-5,TRBJ1-1,NA,TGTGCCAGCAGCTTGGACGGGAGATCAATGAACACTGAAGCTTTCTTT,CASSLDGRSMNTEAFF
NA,TRBV5-1,TRBJ2-3,NA,TGCGCCAGCAGGTTGACATCTAGCACAGATATGCAGTATTTT,CASRLTSSTDMQYF
NA,TRBV4-3,TRBJ2-5,TRBD2,TGCGCCAGCAGCCAAGGGGAGCGGGGGCAAGAGACCCAGTACTTC,CASSQGERGQETQYF
few,TRBV7-2,TRBJ1-1,NA,TGTGCCAGCAGCTTAGGGGGAGCGGCCTTGGGCCGGCCTGAAGCTTTCTTT,CASSLGGAALGRPEAFF
NA,TRBV29-1,TRBJ2-5,NA,TGCAGCGTTGATCCTGATCCCCAAGAGACCCAGTACTTC,CSVDPDPQETQYF
NA,TRBV12-3/TRBV12-4,TRBJ2-3,TRBD2,TGTGCCAGCAGTGCGGGACTAGCGGGGTCTTATACGCAGTATTTT,CASSAGLAGSYTQYF
NA,TRBV5-6,TRBJ2-7,TRBD1,TGTGCCGGCACGGACAGGGACTACGAGCAGTACTTC,CAGTDRDYEQYF
NA,TRBV28,TRBJ1-5,TRBD1,TGTGCCAGCATCTCGCAGGGGGCCCAGCCCCAGCATTTT,CASISQGAQPQHF
NA,TRBV6-1,TRBJ2-7,NA,TGTGCCAGCAGGAAATCCACACCATCCTACGAGCAGTACTTC,CASRKSTPSYEQYF
NA,TRBV4-2,TRBJ2-1,NA,TGTGCCAGCAGCCCCCTTGCGAAGGGCCCCTACAATGAGCAGTTCTTC,CASSPLAKGPYNEQFF
once,TRBV6-1,TRBJ2-5,NA,TGTGCCAGCAGTGTATCAGGGGCCGTGACCCAGTACTTC,CASSVSGAVTQYF
NA,TRBV24-1,TRBJ2-5,NA,TGTGCCACCAGTGATGGGAGGCCCCTGGGGACCCAGTACTTC,CATSDGRPLGTQYF
NA,TRBV20-1,TRBJ2-7,NA,TGCAGTATTCAAGGGGCACAATACGAGCAGTACTTC,CSIQGAQYEQYF
once,TRBV27,TRBJ1-2,TRBD1,TGTGCCAGCAGTTCGGACAGGCTGATGTATTATGGCTACACCTTC,CASSSDRLMYYGYTF
NA,TRBV28,TRBJ2-5,TRBD1,TGTGCCAGTAGAGAGTCCCGACAGGGAACCGCGACCCAGTACTTC,CASRESRQGTATQYF
few,TRBV7-9,TRBJ2-1,NA,TGTGCCAGCAGCTTACCCCAGGTACTTGAGCAGTTCTTC,CASSLPQVLEQFF
NA,TRBV7-2,TRBJ2-5,NA,TGTGCCAGCACAGGTAGTTTGGCGGAGACCCAGTACTTC,CASTGSLAETQYF
NA,TRBV28,TRBJ2-3,NA,TGTGCCAGCAGTTTACACTCCGGGGGAGAGGATACGCAGTATTTT,CASSLHSGGEDTQYF